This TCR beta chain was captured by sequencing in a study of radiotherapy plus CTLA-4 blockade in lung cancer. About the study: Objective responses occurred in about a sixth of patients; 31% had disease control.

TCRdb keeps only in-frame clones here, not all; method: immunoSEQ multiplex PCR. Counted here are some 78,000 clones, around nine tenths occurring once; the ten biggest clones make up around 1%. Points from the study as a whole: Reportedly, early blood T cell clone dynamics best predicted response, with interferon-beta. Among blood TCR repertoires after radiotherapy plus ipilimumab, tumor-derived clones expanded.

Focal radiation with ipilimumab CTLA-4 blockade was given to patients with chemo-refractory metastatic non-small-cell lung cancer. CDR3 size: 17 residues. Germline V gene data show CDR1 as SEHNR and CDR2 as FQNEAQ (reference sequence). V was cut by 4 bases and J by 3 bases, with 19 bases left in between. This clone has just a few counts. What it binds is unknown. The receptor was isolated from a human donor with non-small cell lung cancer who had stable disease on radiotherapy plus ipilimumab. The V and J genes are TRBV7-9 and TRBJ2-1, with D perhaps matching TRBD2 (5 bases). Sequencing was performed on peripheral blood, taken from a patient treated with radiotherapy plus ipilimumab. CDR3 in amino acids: CASSSDSSGFGYNEQFF. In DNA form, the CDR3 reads TGTGCCAGCAGCTCGGACTCCAGCGGTTTCGGCTACAATGAGCAGTTCTTC.